The clone carrying this T cell receptor (beta chain) was found a few times. The antigen is not known. Mismatch with germline at one junction end may stem from a read error. The data stem from a study of neurological immune-mediated disorders. Study-wide results and caveats: Across subjects, no CDR3 amino acid sequence appeared in expanded clones of more than one subject, a finding that suggested private repertoires in all groups.

Using its own MiXCR run on the 5' RACE reads, TCRdb lists one record per CDR3 protein. In the table there are approximately 74,000 distinct CDR3 sequences, roughly 9.9% of which are singletons. This CDR3 has 14 amino acids. The germline V gene encodes CDR1 SGHVS and CDR2 FNYEAQ. The unsorted libraries originated from 2 million PBMCs kept at -80 C. The clonotype was recovered from a man between 45 and 60 years old in good health. The rearrangement links TRBV7-6 to TRBJ2-7, with 11 bases lining up with TRBD1. Sequencing used PBMCs. The CDR3 DNA reads TGTGCCTGCAGCTCACCGGGACAGGGGGTCGAGCAGTACTTC. Encoded protein: CACSSPGQGVEQYF.